This is a list of T cell receptor beta chains from one sample in a study of T cells in Graves' hyperthyroidism and ophthalmopathy. A single record per CDR3 protein comes from TCRdb applying MiXCR to the multiplex PCR reads. The sample carries 300,000 to 450,000 distinct CDR3 sequences, about 14% recorded once. Sequencing used blood. Receptors were obtained from a man aged 30 to 45 with Graves' hyperthyroidism that later progressed to Graves' ophthalmopathy. The CDR3 runs from the conserved cysteine through the conserved F or W. A D gene is named only where the DNA matches it firmly. Rows give clone size only sometimes, using once, few, many, or a class for an expanded clone.

D	size	J	V	DNA	CDR3
TRBD1	many	TRBJ2-5	TRBV7-3	TGTGCCAGCAGCCCTGGGGGACAGGTCGGTGAGACCCAGTACTTC	CASSPGGQVGETQYF
NA	few	TRBJ1-1	TRBV3-1	TGTGCCACCAACCAGGACAACTCGGTAGCTTTCTTT	CATNQDNSVAFF
NA	NA	TRBJ1-2	TRBV19	TGTGCCAGTAGTGCTGCCTTTACCGGGGCGGGTGGCTACACCTTC	CASSAAFTGAGGYTF
NA	many	TRBJ1-5	TRBV27	TGTGCCAGCAGTTCACGTAGCATCAATCAGCCCCAGCATTTT	CASSSRSINQPQHF
NA	many	TRBJ2-1	TRBV12-3/TRBV12-4	TGTGCCAGCAGTTTTGGGCGGGCCTACAATGAGCAGTTCTTC	CASSFGRAYNEQFF
TRBD1	many	TRBJ1-6	TRBV20-1	TGCAGTGCTTTGGACAGGGGACCTGAATCTCTCCACTTT	CSALDRGPESLHF
TRBD1	few	TRBJ1-5	TRBV27	TGTGCCAGCAGTCCAGCCTCCGGGACAGTCAATCAGCCCCAGCATTTT	CASSPASGTVNQPQHF
NA	few	TRBJ1-2	TRBV20-1	TGCAGTGCTCCGGCTGACTATGGCTACACCTTC	CSAPADYGYTF
NA	many	TRBJ1-1	TRBV28	TGTGCCAGCAGTCCGGGGGGGCTTGGGACTGAAGCTTTCTTT	CASSPGGLGTEAFF
NA	many	TRBJ1-1	TRBV6-1	TGTGCCAGCACGGAGGGGTTCCTGGGCACTGAAGCTTTCTTT	CASTEGFLGTEAFF
NA	few	TRBJ1-5	TRBV19	TGTGCCAGTAGTATTCTCAGGGAACAGCCCCTGCATTTT	CASSILREQPLHF
TRBD1	many	TRBJ1-6	TRBV20-1	TGCAGTGCGAACCGAGACAGGGGATATAATTCACCCCTCCACTTT	CSANRDRGYNSPLHF
NA	NA	TRBJ1-2	TRBV5-1	TGCGCCAGCAGCTTGGCAGGGTGGGCCTATGGCTACACCTTC	CASSLAGWAYGYTF
TRBD1	few	TRBJ1-1	TRBV6-2/TRBV6-3	TGTGCCAGCAGTTACCCGGGGACAGGGGGGCCTGAAGCTTTCTTT	CASSYPGTGGPEAFF
NA	NA	TRBJ1-1	TRBV7-9	TGTGCCAGCAGCCAGTCGGTCCAGGAACAGGACGTAGCTTTCTTT	CASSQSVQEQDVAFF
NA	many	TRBJ1-6	TRBV19	TGTGCCAGTAGTTTAGGACCGATAATCGGAAAGAATTCACCCCTCCACTTT	CASSLGPIIGKNSPLHF
NA	many	TRBJ1-6	TRBV11-2	TGTGCCAGCAGCTTAGAGGGCTTTGGGGAGTCACCCCTCCACTTT	CASSLEGFGESPLHF
NA	few	TRBJ1-2	TRBV5-6	TGTGCCAGCAGCTTGGTTACAGCTAACTATGGCTACACCTTC	CASSLVTANYGYTF
NA	many	TRBJ2-4	TRBV3-1	TGTGCCAGCAGCACTAGGGGGGCGAACATTCAGTACTTC	CASSTRGANIQYF
NA	few	TRBJ2-1	TRBV12-5	TGTGCTAGTGGTTTGGTAGGCAGGGTCTTTGAGCAGTTCTTC	CASGLVGRVFEQFF
TRBD2	NA	TRBJ2-2	TRBV2	TGTGCCAGCAAGCTAGCGGGGGGGAACACCGGGGAGCTGTTTTTT	CASKLAGGNTGELFF
TRBD2	many	TRBJ2-3	TRBV15	TGTGCCACCAGCAGAGATCCGAAAAGCGGGGCGCTAGATACGCAGTATTTT	CATSRDPKSGALDTQYF
TRBD2	NA	TRBJ2-7	TRBV5-4	TGTGCCAGCAGCTTGGAGAGGGCTAGCGGGGACTACGAGCAGTACTTC	CASSLERASGDYEQYF
TRBD1	many	TRBJ2-3	TRBV2	TGTGCCAGCAGGAGGGACAGGTTCACAGATACGCAGTATTTT	CASRRDRFTDTQYF
TRBD1	few	TRBJ1-4	TRBV15	TGTGCCACCAGCACGGCAGGGGGCTCTAATGAAAAACTGTTTTTT	CATSTAGGSNEKLFF
NA	many	TRBJ2-5	TRBV7-9	TGTGCCAGCAGACCCGACAGGTTCCAAGAGACCCAGTACTTC	CASRPDRFQETQYF
NA	many	TRBJ2-5	TRBV2	TGTGCCAGCAATCCGGACGGGACTGGGCCCCAGTACTTC	CASNPDGTGPQYF
NA	few	TRBJ2-1	TRBV20-1	TGCAGTGCTAGCGTAGGGCTTTGGTACAATGAGCAGTTCTTC	CSASVGLWYNEQFF
NA	NA	TRBJ2-7	TRBV30	TGTGCCTGGAGTCCCCGCCGTGGGCAGTACTTC	CAWSPRRGQYF
NA	many	TRBJ2-2	TRBV30	TGTGCCTGGAAGCCCCTGGAGGGGAACACCGGGGAGCTGTTTTTT	CAWKPLEGNTGELFF
TRBD1	few	TRBJ1-2	TRBV7-2	TGTGCCAGCAGCACGTACAGGGGGGGCCCCTTTTCTGGCTACACCTTC	CASSTYRGGPFSGYTF
TRBD1	NA	TRBJ1-5	TRBV7-9	TGTGCCGGCGCCCCGGGACAGGGGAACAGCAATCAGCCCCAGCATTTT	CAGAPGQGNSNQPQHF
NA	NA	TRBJ2-5	TRBV9	TGTGCCGGCAGCGTATCCTTAGCGGTACAAGAGACCCAGTACTTC	CAGSVSLAVQETQYF